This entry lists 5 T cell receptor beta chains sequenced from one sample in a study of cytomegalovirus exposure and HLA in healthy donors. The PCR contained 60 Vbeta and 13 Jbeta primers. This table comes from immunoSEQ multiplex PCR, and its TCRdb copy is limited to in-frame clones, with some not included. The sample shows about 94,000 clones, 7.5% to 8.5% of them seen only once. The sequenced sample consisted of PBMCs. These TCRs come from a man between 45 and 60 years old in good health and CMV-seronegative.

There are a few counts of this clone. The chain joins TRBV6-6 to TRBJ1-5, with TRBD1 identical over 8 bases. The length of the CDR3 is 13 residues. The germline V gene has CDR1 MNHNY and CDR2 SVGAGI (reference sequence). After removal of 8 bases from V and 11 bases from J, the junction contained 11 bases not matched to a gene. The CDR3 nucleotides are TGTGCCAGCGGATACAGGGGGGGTAGAGCCCAGCATTTT. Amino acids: CASGYRGGRAQHF.

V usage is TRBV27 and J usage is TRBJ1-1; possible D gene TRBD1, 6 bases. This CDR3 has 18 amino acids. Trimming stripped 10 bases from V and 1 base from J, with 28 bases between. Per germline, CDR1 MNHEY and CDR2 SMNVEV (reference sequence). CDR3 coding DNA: TGTGCCAACTCAGGGGTGGGACACCCTCGTAGGAAGAACACTGAAGCTTTCTTT. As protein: CANSGVGHPRRKNTEAFF.

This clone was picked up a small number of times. The CDR3 reads CASSTIRWGGSYNEQFF. Here the CDR3 DNA reads TGTGCCAGCAGTACTATTCGATGGGGGGGCTCCTACAATGAGCAGTTCTTC. This chain links TRBV27 with TRBJ2-1; 7 nucleotides match TRBD2. The CDR3 runs to 17 residues. The ends lost 5 bases at V and 0 bases at J; junction bases unmatched: 10. Germline CDR1 is MNHEY and CDR2 is SMNVEV (reference sequence).

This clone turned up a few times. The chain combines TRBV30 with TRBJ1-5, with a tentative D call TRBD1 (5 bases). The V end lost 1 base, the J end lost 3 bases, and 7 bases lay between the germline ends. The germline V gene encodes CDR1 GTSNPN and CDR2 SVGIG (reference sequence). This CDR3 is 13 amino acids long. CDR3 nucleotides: TGTGCCTGGAGTGGGGGGGACAATCAGCCCCAGCATTTT. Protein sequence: CAWSGGDNQPQHF.

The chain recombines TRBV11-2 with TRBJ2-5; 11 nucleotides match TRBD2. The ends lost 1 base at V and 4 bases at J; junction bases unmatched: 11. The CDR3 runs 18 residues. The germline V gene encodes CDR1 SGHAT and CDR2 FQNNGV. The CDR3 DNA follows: TGTGCCAGCAGCTTAGGAGGTCTAGCGGGGGGAAGGTCAGAGACCCAGTACTTC. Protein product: CASSLGGLAGGRSETQYF.